This passage covers 7 T cell receptor beta chains from one sample sequenced in a study of T cells in lung cancer brain metastases (dated by TCRdb to 2016 to 2019). Library prep was done by the immunoSEQ multiplex PCR assay. Held by TCRdb, this immuneACCESS table contains in-frame sequences only and omits some clones. Under half of the omission traces to an unresolved V gene where checked; the cause of the rest is unknown. The table for this sample lists approximately 4,400 clones; 88% of them were counted only once. Of the sample, around 5% is held by the ten largest clones. The sequenced sample was tumor tissue from the primary lung tumor. The meaning of the sample's cell subset or site label: primary lung cancer lesion. These receptors all stem from a woman aged 45-65 years with non-small cell lung cancer.

DNA of the CDR3: TGTGCCAGCAGCGTAGATGGTAGCCGACTAAATGAGCAGTTCTTC. Protein product: CASSVDGSRLNEQFF. The chain has TRBV9 and TRBJ2-1; a weak D match, TRBD2 (5 bases). The CDR3 loop spans 15 amino acids. The V end lost 0 bases, the J end lost 7 bases, and 14 bases lay between the germline ends. Per the germline V gene, CDR1 is SGDLS and CDR2 is YYNGEE.

This sequence joins TRBV19 and TRBJ2-7; D possibly uses TRBD1 or TRBD2 (5 bases each). Germline V lookup: CDR1 LNHDA, CDR2 SQIVND (reference sequence). The CDR3 runs 18 residues. V was trimmed by 5 bases and J by 4 bases, leaving 27 bases between them. CDR3 nucleotides: TGTGCCAGTAGTGCCGGAACAGACGGGGCCCATCAGGGTTACGAGCAGTACTTC. The encoded protein is CASSAGTDGAHQGYEQYF.

The genes are TRBV7-2 and TRBJ1-5; D is possibly TRBD1 (6 bases). In germline, CDR1 is SGHTA, CDR2 FQGNSA. V lost 1 base and J 2 bases, leaving 9 bases between the germline ends. The CDR3 covers 15 residues. CDR3 sequence reads: CASSLGAGGNQPQHF. The CDR3 region has the DNA TGTGCCAGCAGCTTAGGGGCAGGGGGCAATCAGCCCCAGCATTTT.

The V call is TRBV13, the J call TRBJ1-2; 7 bases match TRBD1. Trimming cost V 1 base and J 5 bases; bases outside gene matches: 4. Germline assignment: CDR1 PRHDT and CDR2 FYEKMQ (reference sequence). The CDR3 runs to 14 residues. The CDR3 DNA sequence: TGTGCCAGCAGCTTAGACAGGGGAGGATATGGCTACACCTTC. Its translation is CASSLDRGGYGYTF.

The chain combines TRBV30 with TRBJ1-6; a possible D gene is TRBD1 (5 bases). There are 18 residues in the CDR3. Per germline, CDR1 GTSNPN and CDR2 SVGIG (reference sequence). The V end was cut by 4 bases, the J end by 4 bases, with 23 bases between. CDR3 sequence reads: CAWKQPQRGLGYNSPLHF. The CDR3 DNA follows: TGTGCCTGGAAACAACCACAAAGGGGACTAGGGTATAATTCACCCCTCCACTTT. The variable domain in full, with the rest retrieved from reference TRBV30 and TRBJ1-6, is SQTIHQWPATLVQPVGSPLSLECTVEGTSNPNLYWYRQAAGRGLQLLFYSVGIGQISSEVPQNLSASRPQDRQFILSSKKLLLSDSGFYLCAWKQPQRGLGYNSPLHFGNGTRLTVT.

The chain links TRBV7-9 to TRBJ2-7; D gene unclear. There are 12 residues in the CDR3. In germline, CDR1 is SEHNR, CDR2 FQNEAQ (reference sequence). Trimming pared 3 bases from V and 3 bases from J, leaving 6 bases between. Written as DNA, the CDR3 is TGTGCCAGCAGCTTGGTGGACTACGAGCAGTACTTC. As protein: CASSLVDYEQYF.

The chain joins TRBV5-4 to TRBJ2-1; D is possibly TRBD1 (5 bases). The CDR3 runs to 17 residues. The V gene lost 0 bases and the J gene lost 8 bases, with 21 bases spanning the gap. Germline CDR1 reads SGHNT; CDR2 reads YYREEE (reference sequence). Here the CDR3 DNA reads TGTGCCAGCAGCTTGGCCGCTTGGGGCCAAAGGGGCGATGAGCAGTTCTTC. It is translated as CASSLAAWGQRGDEQFF.